Included here is one T cell receptor beta chain sequence, with context. The target antigen is unknown. Libraries were prepared by immunoSEQ multiplex PCR; TCRdb keeps only in-frame clonotypes and omits some of them. The repertoire includes over a million clones, roughly 96% of them detected once, and roughly 1.2% sits in the top ten. The sample comes from a study of shared clonotypes between healthy human individuals. Findings of the study overall: The naive CD4 repertoires of a handful of donors were compared, and around 5% of clonotypes were shared.

Losses at the gene ends were 6 bases for V and 4 bases for J; bases not matched to a gene: 3. There are 12 residues in the CDR3. Per the germline V gene, CDR1 is ENHRY and CDR2 is SYGVKD. This receptor was taken from a young man in good health. Sequencing used naive CD4+ T cells sorted from blood. Subset given: CD45RA+ positively selected. The rearrangement uses TRBV10-3 and TRBJ2-7; 7 positions match TRBD2. This chain's CDR3 is CAISGGNYEQYF. In DNA, the CDR3 is TGTGCCATCAGCGGGGGGAATTACGAGCAGTACTTC.